This T cell receptor (beta chain) was documented in a study of cytomegalovirus exposure and HLA in healthy donors. Germline lookup yields CDR1 SNHLY and CDR2 FYNNEI. Trimming removed 1 base from V and 4 bases from J; junction bases left unmatched: 4. The CDR3 consists of 15 residues. The study, taken as a whole, reports: Analysis performed later found approximately 17,000 TCR beta sequences associated with HLA alleles at 0.05 false discovery rate. In an earlier analysis, about 90% or about 30%: the productive usage of most TCR beta V segments. In a later analysis, TCR beta V- and J-gene trimming showed a link to a missense DCLRE1C variant.

This clone was detected only once. The antigen is unknown. Donors likely had unrecorded immune exposures despite being nominally healthy when sampled. The PCR contained 60 Vbeta and 13 Jbeta primers. The assay was immunoSEQ multiplex PCR, and TCRdb's table has in-frame clones only and misses some. Altogether 150,000 or so clones are present, approximately 85% being singletons, with the ten largest covering roughly 2.4%. This sequence joins TRBV2 and TRBJ1-3; 7 nucleotides agree with TRBD1. The receptor was isolated from a woman under 30 in good health and CMV-seronegative. Sequencing was done on a sample of PBMCs. The chain's CDR3 is CASSEGQGVGNTIYF. Here the CDR3 DNA reads TGTGCCAGCAGTGAAGGGCAGGGGGTCGGAAACACCATATATTTT.